This T cell receptor beta chain was observed in a study of somatic mutations in cytotoxic T cells in rheumatoid arthritis. CDR1 is LNHDA and CDR2 is SQIVND in the germline V gene (reference sequence). The CDR3 is 16 residues long. J gave up 2 bases and V 5 bases, and 6 bases lay outside the gene matches. Study-level points and caveats: With 60 to 65 patients examined, roughly eight had a largest CD8+ clone exceeding 20% of CD8+ cells. The study found no significant difference in CD8+ T-cell clonality between rheumatoid arthritis patients and age-matched healthy controls.

A remark on this clone: The antigen remains unidentified.

Sequencing was performed with immunoSEQ multiplex PCR; in TCRdb, only in-frame clones are kept and a portion is missing. Of some 38,000 clones in the sample, more than 80% were seen once. Researchers isolated CD4+ and CD8+ cells by positive magnetic bead selection and then checked their purity by flow cytometry. Sequencing was carried out using CD8+ T cells sorted from blood. The receptor was derived from a man in his forties in good health. The rearrangement joins TRBV19 to TRBJ2-1, with 10 bases matching TRBD2. CDR3 bases: TGTGCCAGTAGTCTCTTAGCGGGGGGCCCCTACAATGAGCAGTTCTTC. As protein: CASSLLAGGPYNEQFF. The whole variable domain, filled in from reference TRBV19 and TRBJ2-1, reads DGGITQSPKYLFRKEGQNVTLSCEQNLNHDAMYWYRQDPGQGLRLIYYSQIVNDFQKGDIAEGYSVSREKKESFPLTVTSAQKNPTAFYLCASSLLAGGPYNEQFFGPGTRLTVL.